This T cell receptor beta chain comes out of a study of T cell responses to AZD1222 COVID-19 vaccine. CDR1 is MNHEY and CDR2 is SMNVEV in the germline V gene (reference sequence). The CDR3 is 15 residues long. Trimming took 4 bases from V and 1 from J; bases not matched to a gene: 7. Whole-study results and caveats: Recipients of two AZD1222 doses showed rising Spike-specific TCR breadth and depth.

Profiled with immunoSEQ multiplex PCR; TCRdb holds only in-frame clones, not every one. This table holds about 180,000 clones, over 75% found once. As concerns this clone: The antigen is unknown.

Here the sequenced sample was peripheral blood, taken on day 0 of AZD1222 vaccination. This TCR was sampled from an adult in good health. The genes are TRBV27 and TRBJ2-7, with 7 bases matching TRBD2. The chain's CDR3 is CASSSLGLGSYEQYF. As DNA, the CDR3 is TGTGCCAGCAGTTCCCTCGGACTAGGGTCCTACGAGCAGTACTTC.